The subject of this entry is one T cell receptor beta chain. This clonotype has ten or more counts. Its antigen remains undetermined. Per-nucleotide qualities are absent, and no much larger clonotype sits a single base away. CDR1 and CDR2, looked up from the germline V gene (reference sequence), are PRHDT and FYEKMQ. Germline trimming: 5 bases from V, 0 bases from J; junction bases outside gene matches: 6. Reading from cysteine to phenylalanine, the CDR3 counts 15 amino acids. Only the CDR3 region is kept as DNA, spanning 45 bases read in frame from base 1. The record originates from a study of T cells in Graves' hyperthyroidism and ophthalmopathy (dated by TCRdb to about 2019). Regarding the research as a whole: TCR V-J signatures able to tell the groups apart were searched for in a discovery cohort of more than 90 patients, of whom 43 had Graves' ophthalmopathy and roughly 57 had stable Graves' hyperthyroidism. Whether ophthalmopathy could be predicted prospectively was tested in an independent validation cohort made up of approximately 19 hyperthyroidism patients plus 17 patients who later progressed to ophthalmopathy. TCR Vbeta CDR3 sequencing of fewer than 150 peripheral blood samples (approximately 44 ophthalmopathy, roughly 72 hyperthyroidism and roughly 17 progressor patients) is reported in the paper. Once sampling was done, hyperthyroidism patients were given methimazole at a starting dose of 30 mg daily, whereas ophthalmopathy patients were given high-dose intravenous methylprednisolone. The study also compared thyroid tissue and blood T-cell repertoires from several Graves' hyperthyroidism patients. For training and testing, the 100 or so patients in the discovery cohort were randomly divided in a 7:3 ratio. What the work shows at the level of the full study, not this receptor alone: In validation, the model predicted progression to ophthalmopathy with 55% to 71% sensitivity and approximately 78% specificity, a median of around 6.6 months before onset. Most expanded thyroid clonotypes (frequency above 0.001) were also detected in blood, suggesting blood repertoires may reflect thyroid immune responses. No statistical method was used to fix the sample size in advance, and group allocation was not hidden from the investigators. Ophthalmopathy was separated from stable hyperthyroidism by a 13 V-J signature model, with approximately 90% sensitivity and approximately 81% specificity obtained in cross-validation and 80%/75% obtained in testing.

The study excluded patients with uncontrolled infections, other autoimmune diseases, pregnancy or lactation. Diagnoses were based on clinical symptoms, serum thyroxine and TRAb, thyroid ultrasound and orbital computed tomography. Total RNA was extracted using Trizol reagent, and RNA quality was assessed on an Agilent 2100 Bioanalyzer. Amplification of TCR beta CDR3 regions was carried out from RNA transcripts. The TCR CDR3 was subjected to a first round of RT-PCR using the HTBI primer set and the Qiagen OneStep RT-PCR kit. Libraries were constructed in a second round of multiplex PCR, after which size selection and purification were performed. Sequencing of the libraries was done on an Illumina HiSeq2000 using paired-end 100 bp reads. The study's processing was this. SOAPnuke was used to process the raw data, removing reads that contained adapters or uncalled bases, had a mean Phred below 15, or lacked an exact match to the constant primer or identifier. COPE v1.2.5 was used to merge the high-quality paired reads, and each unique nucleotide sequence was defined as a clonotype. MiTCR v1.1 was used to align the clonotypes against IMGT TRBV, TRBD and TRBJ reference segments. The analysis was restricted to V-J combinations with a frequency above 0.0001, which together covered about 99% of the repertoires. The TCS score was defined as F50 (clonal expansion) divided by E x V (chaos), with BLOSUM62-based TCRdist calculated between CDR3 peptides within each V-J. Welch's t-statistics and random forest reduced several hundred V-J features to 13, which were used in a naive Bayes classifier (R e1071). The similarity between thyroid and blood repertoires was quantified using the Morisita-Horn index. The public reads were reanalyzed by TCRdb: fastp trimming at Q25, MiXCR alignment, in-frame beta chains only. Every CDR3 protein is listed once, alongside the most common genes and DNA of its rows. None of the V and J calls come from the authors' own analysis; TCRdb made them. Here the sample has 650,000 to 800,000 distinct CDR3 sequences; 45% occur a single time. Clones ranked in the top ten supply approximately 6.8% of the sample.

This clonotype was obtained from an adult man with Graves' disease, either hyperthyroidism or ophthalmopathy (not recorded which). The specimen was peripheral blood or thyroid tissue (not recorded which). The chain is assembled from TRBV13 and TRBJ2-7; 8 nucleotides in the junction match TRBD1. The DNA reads TGTGCCAGCAGCCCAGAACAGGGGGACTCCTACGAGCAGTACTTC. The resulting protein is CASSPEQGDSYEQYF.